The rows below give T cell receptor beta chains drawn from one sample of a study of cytomegalovirus exposure and HLA in healthy donors. Some clones are missing from TCRdb's copy, which holds only in-frame ones; the method was immunoSEQ multiplex PCR. The sample shows approximately 150,000 clones, over 65% of them seen only once. Specimen: PBMCs. Receptors originate from a woman between 35 and 50 years old in good health and CMV-seropositive. Both conserved end residues are part of each CDR3. The D gene is left open where the match is weak. Part of the rows lack a size; the others show once, few, many or a class for expanded clones.

v_call	clone_size	j_call	cdr3_length	d_call	cdr3_aa	cdr3_nt
TRBV28	.	TRBJ2-7	13	.	CASSLWGGREQYF	TGTGCCAGCAGTTTATGGGGAGGTCGCGAGCAGTACTTC
TRBV9	.	TRBJ2-5	12	.	CASSREQETQYF	TGTGCCAGCAGCCGGGAGCAAGAGACCCAGTACTTC
TRBV5-4	.	TRBJ1-2	13	.	CASSLETDDGYTF	TGTGCCAGCAGCTTAGAGACAGATGATGGCTACACCTTC
TRBV7-9	.	TRBJ2-3	16	.	CASSFSKTGVTDTQYF	TGTGCCAGCAGCTTTAGTAAGACAGGAGTCACAGATACGCAGTATTTT
TRBV9	.	TRBJ2-3	16	.	CASSVAGRGEADTQYF	TGTGCCAGCAGCGTAGCAGGAAGAGGGGAGGCAGATACGCAGTATTTT
TRBV9	.	TRBJ1-1	15	.	CASSSKIGPSLEAFF	TGTGCCAGCAGTTCGAAGATTGGGCCTAGCCTTGAAGCTTTCTTT
TRBV18	.	TRBJ1-1	15	.	CASSPPHGGNTEAFF	TGTGCCAGCTCACCACCTCATGGAGGAAACACTGAAGCTTTCTTT
TRBV2	.	TRBJ2-5	13	.	CASSSFRQETQYF	TGTGCCAGCAGCTCGTTTCGTCAAGAGACCCAGTACTTC
TRBV7-2	.	TRBJ2-5	12	.	CASSPPGRTQYF	TGTGCCAGCAGCCCACCCGGGAGGACCCAGTACTTC
TRBV5-1	.	TRBJ1-1	14	.	CASSSGAVRTEAFF	TGCGCCAGCAGTAGCGGAGCAGTCCGTACTGAAGCTTTCTTT
TRBV19	.	TRBJ1-5	15	.	CASSILRGSNQPQHF	TGTGCCAGTAGTATTCTTAGAGGGTCCAATCAGCCCCAGCATTTT
TRBV27	few	TRBJ2-3	17	TRBD2	CASSSPTSGSGKDTQYF	TGTGCCAGCAGTTCTCCGACTAGCGGGAGTGGTAAGGATACGCAGTATTTT
TRBV30	.	TRBJ2-5	13	TRBD2	CAWIIAGGPTQYF	TGTGCCTGGATTATAGCGGGGGGACCGACCCAGTACTTC